These T cell receptor beta chains were read from a single sample in a study of TIL therapy for anti-PD-1-resistant metastatic lung cancer. Measured with immunoSEQ multiplex PCR; TCRdb has only the in-frame clones, and not every one. Here the sample spans some 37,000 clones, about 73% being singletons. Here the sequenced sample was blood, taken at baseline. All receptors come from a person aged 25 to 79 with non-small cell lung cancer. Both conserved end residues are part of each CDR3. The D gene is left open where the match is weak. The size entry is marked missing in some rows and otherwise reads once, few, many or a size class.

v_call	j_call	clone_size	d_call	cdr3_nt	cdr3_aa
TRBV27	TRBJ1-2	-	-	TGTGCCAGCAGTCCCAGGGGAGGCGGCTACACCTTC	CASSPRGGGYTF
TRBV7-2	TRBJ2-1	-	TRBD2	TGTGCCAGCAGCTTAGGGGAGGGTACCTACAATGAGCAGTTCTTC	CASSLGEGTYNEQFF
TRBV5-1	TRBJ1-1	-	-	TGCGCCAGCAGCAGAGATCCGGGTCCCACGAACACTGAAGCTTTCTTT	CASSRDPGPTNTEAFF
TRBV5-1	TRBJ2-7	once	TRBD1	TGCGCCAGCAGCGCGTGGAGGGGGGGACAGGGCCGTAGAGACTACGAGCAGTACTTC	CASSAWRGGQGRRDYEQYF
TRBV2	TRBJ2-5	-	TRBD1	TGTGCCAGCAAGGGGACAGCGAGTTTCCAAGAGACCCAGTACTTC	CASKGTASFQETQYF
TRBV7-9	TRBJ2-1	-	TRBD2	TGTGCCAGCAGGTTAGCGGGGGGCTCCTACAATGAGCAGTTCTTC	CASRLAGGSYNEQFF
TRBV9	TRBJ1-4	-	-	TGTGCCAGCAGCGACGGGACAAGCGAAAAACTGTTTTTT	CASSDGTSEKLFF
TRBV19	TRBJ1-5	-	-	TGTGCCACTTCGGGGGGGACGGTGAGTGGGAGCAATCAGCCCCAGCATTTT	CATSGGTVSGSNQPQHF
TRBV7-2	TRBJ1-4	-	-	TGTGCCAGCAGCTTAGCGCCCCCGATCGGCTTGGGTAATGAAAAACTGTTTTTT	CASSLAPPIGLGNEKLFF
TRBV20-1	TRBJ2-7	-	TRBD1	TGCAGTGCTAGCCTCCAGGACAGGGGAATCTTC	CSASLQDRGIF
TRBV19	TRBJ1-5	-	-	TGTGCCAGTAGTATTGGTGGGGTGGGTCAGCCCCAGCATTTT	CASSIGGVGQPQHF
TRBV9	TRBJ1-5	few	-	TGTGCCAGCAGCCCAGGAGGCTATAGCAATCAGCCCCAGCATTTT	CASSPGGYSNQPQHF
TRBV5-1	TRBJ1-2	-	TRBD1	TGCGCCAGCAGCTTGGTGGGACCGGGACAGGGGCTGATTGCTGGCTACACCTTC	CASSLVGPGQGLIAGYTF
TRBV2	TRBJ1-6	-	-	TGTGCCAGCAGTGATGAGCGGAATAATTCACCCCTCCACTTT	CASSDERNNSPLHF
TRBV6-1	TRBJ1-1	-	TRBD1	TGTGCCAGCAGTCGGGGACAGGGTCGGCCTGAAGCTTTCTTT	CASSRGQGRPEAFF
TRBV27	TRBJ2-7	few	-	TGTGCCAGCAGTTTATCGTACGGGACTTCTGGTGAGCAGTACTTC	CASSLSYGTSGEQYF
TRBV5-5	TRBJ2-1	-	TRBD2	TGTGCCAGCAGCTTGGGGCTAGCGGGTCGCAATGAGCAGTTCTTC	CASSLGLAGRNEQFF
TRBV5-1	TRBJ2-7	-	TRBD1	TGCGCCAGCAGCTTGGGGGGACAGGGTAACTACGAGCAGTACTTC	CASSLGGQGNYEQYF
TRBV11-1	TRBJ2-1	few	TRBD2	TGTGCCAGCAGCTATCTAGCGGGGGGGCCGGGTGAGCAGTTCTTC	CASSYLAGGPGEQFF
TRBV7-2	TRBJ1-2	-	-	TGTGCCAGCAGCTTAGTGGGCAGCATTGGTCATGGCTACACCTTC	CASSLVGSIGHGYTF
TRBV6-5	TRBJ2-1	few	TRBD2	TGTGCCAGCACAGGGCTAGCGGGTAATGAGCAGTTCTTC	CASTGLAGNEQFF
TRBV18	TRBJ1-6	-	TRBD1	TGTGCCAGCTCGTCGACAGGGAGTTTACCCAGCTCCTATAATTCACCCCTCCACTTT	CASSSTGSLPSSYNSPLHF
TRBV5-5	TRBJ1-1	-	-	TGTGCCAGCAGCTTGGAACGGTTCGGGAGTAAAGCTTTCTTT	CASSLERFGSKAFF
TRBV5-1	TRBJ2-7	-	-	TGCGCCAGCAGTCAGGGTACCTACGAGCAGTACTTC	CASSQGTYEQYF
TRBV7-2	TRBJ2-5	-	TRBD2	TGCGCCAGCAGCCAGACTAGCGGAGGAGAGACCCAGTACTTC	CASSQTSGGETQYF
TRBV4-3	TRBJ2-1	once	TRBD2	TGCGCCAGCAGCCAAGAGGCTAGCGGGAGTATTGAGCAGTTCTTC	CASSQEASGSIEQFF
TRBV28	TRBJ2-3	few	-	TGTGCCAGCAGTTTAGGGACCCCAGATACGCAGTATTTT	CASSLGTPDTQYF
TRBV9	TRBJ2-2	-	TRBD2	TGTGCCAGCAGCCTCCGACTAGCGGGGGACACCGGGGAGCTGTTTTTT	CASSLRLAGDTGELFF
TRBV28	TRBJ2-2	few	-	TGTGCCAGCAGCACCGGGACCCTTGACGCCGGGGAGCTGTTTTTT	CASSTGTLDAGELFF
TRBV11-2	TRBJ2-7	-	-	TGTGCCAGCAGCGCCGGTGGGGCGGGGCGATACGAGCAGTACTTC	CASSAGGAGRYEQYF
TRBV7-8	TRBJ2-7	-	-	TGTGCCAGCAGCTTACTAGTAACTAAATCCTCCTACGAGCAGTACTTC	CASSLLVTKSSYEQYF
TRBV7-3	TRBJ2-5	once	-	TGTGCCAGCAGCCAAACCCCGGGTCCGCCGGGGGAGACCCAGTACTTC	CASSQTPGPPGETQYF